The 15 T cell receptor beta chains below were found in one sample sequenced in a study of cytomegalovirus exposure and HLA in healthy donors. TCRdb's copy holds only in-frame clones and misses some; the assay was immunoSEQ multiplex PCR. The top ten clones hold around 2.1% of a sample with fewer than 100,000 clones, approximately 90% of them seen once. The sample consisted of PBMCs. These receptors originate from a man aged 25-45 years in good health and CMV-seronegative.

The chain has TRBV30 and TRBJ2-1; a possible D gene is TRBD2 (6 bases). CDR1 and CDR2 (germline): GTSNPN, SVGIG (reference sequence). Trimming took 3 bases from V and 7 from J, leaving 22 bases between them. The CDR3 has 16 residues. The CDR3: CAWSVSVGPGRNEQFF. CDR3 nucleotides: TGTGCCTGGAGCGTATCGGTCGGGCCGGGGAGGAATGAGCAGTTCTTC.

The chain carries TRBV5-1 and TRBJ2-1; 8 nucleotides match TRBD2. From germline, CDR1 is SGHRS and CDR2 YFSETQ. With V trimmed by 0 bases and J by 7 bases, 9 bases remained unmatched. There are 16 residues in the CDR3. The CDR3 sequence: CASSLAGGPVYNEQFF. In DNA form, the CDR3 reads TGCGCCAGCAGCTTGGCGGGGGGGCCTGTCTATAATGAGCAGTTCTTC.

This chain uses TRBV10-3 with TRBJ2-7; tentative D call: TRBD1 (6 bases). V gave up 6 bases and J gave up 3 bases, with 12 bases separating them. The CDR3 contains 13 residues. From germline, CDR1 is ENHRY and CDR2 SYGVKD. DNA of the CDR3: TGTGCCATCAGGGAACAGGGTGGCTACGAGCAGTACTTC. This translates into CAIREQGGYEQYF.

V usage is TRBV27 and J usage is TRBJ1-2; possibly TRBD1 for D (6 bases). The V end lost 6 bases, the J end lost 7 bases, and 15 bases lay between the germline ends. CDR1 and CDR2 (germline): MNHEY, SMNVEV (reference sequence). The CDR3 covers 13 residues. DNA for the CDR3: TGTGCCAGCAGCCTTAACAGGGTTGGTGGCTACACCTTC. It yields the protein CASSLNRVGGYTF.

V usage is TRBV7-3 and J usage is TRBJ1-1; weak D call: TRBD1 (5 bases). Germline V CDR1 and CDR2: SGHTA, FQGTGA. V dropped 2 bases and J dropped 5 bases, with 12 bases sitting between them. The CDR3 runs to 14 residues. The CDR3 protein is CASSLGGRRTEAFF. The DNA for the CDR3 is TGTGCCAGCAGCTTAGGGGGGAGAAGGACTGAAGCTTTCTTT.

The chain couples TRBV4-2 to TRBJ1-5, with D perhaps matching TRBD1 (6 bases). V was clipped by 4 bases and J by 4 bases, with 17 bases between them. CDR1 LGHNA and CDR2 YNFKEQ come from the germline V gene. The CDR3 is made up of 16 amino acids. The CDR3 here is CASSLNLAGANQPQHF. DNA for the CDR3: TGTGCCAGCAGCCTGAACCTCGCGGGGGCTAATCAGCCCCAGCATTTT.

This clone was seen more than once but under ten times. The J gene is TRBJ2-1, the V gene TRBV9; 8 bases are a match to TRBD2. The CDR3 is 15 amino acids. CDR1 and CDR2 (germline): SGDLS, YYNGEE. J gave up 2 bases and V 6 bases, and 7 bases lay outside the gene matches. CDR3 DNA: TGTGCCAGCAACCTCGGGGGGGGCGCCTACAATGAGCAGTTCTTC. Translating gives CASNLGGGAYNEQFF.

J is TRBJ1-1 and V is TRBV5-1, with D maybe TRBD1 (5 bases). V dropped 4 bases and J dropped 4 bases, with 8 bases sitting between them. Looked up from germline, CDR1 is SGHRS and CDR2 is YFSETQ. The CDR3 covers 12 residues. In nucleotides, the CDR3 is TGCGCCAGCAGCCAGGGATTCACTGAAGCTTTCTTT. Its protein is CASSQGFTEAFF.

The gene calls are TRBV19 and TRBJ1-1; 10 bases map to TRBD1. Germline V CDR1 and CDR2: LNHDA, SQIVND (reference sequence). V lost 5 bases to trimming and J lost 10 bases; unmatched junction nucleotides: 7. The CDR3 runs to 13 residues. CDR3 in DNA: TGTGCCAGTAGTGGGACAGGGGCAGATCGAGCTTTCTTT. This translates into CASSGTGADRAFF.

This chain joins TRBV6-6 and TRBJ1-1, with D perhaps TRBD1 (5 bases). The CDR3 sequence is 14 residues long. The germline CDR1 and CDR2 sequences are MNHNY and SVGAGI (reference sequence). V dropped 2 bases and J dropped 1 base, with 8 bases sitting between them. The CDR3 is CASSYRGGNTEAFF. The DNA of the CDR3 is TGTGCCAGCAGTTACAGGGGTGGGAACACTGAAGCTTTCTTT.

This clone was seen only a few times. The chain carries TRBV27 and TRBJ2-5, with D unresolved. Looked up from germline, CDR1 is MNHEY and CDR2 is SMNVEV (reference sequence). The CDR3 runs to 14 residues. Trimming cost V 0 bases and J 3 bases, with 8 bases left between them. CDR3 region: CASSLSNSKETQYF. CDR3 in DNA: TGTGCCAGCAGTTTATCGAACAGCAAAGAGACCCAGTACTTC.

The chain joins TRBV9 to TRBJ2-3; TRBD1 agrees at 8 bases. CDR3 length: 15 residues. Unmatched junction bases numbered 9, after V lost 5 bases and J lost 4 bases. Germline CDR1 reads SGDLS; CDR2 reads YYNGEE. CDR3 bases: TGTGCCAGCAGGTTCCCGGGACAGGAAGCAGATACGCAGTATTTT. This encodes CASRFPGQEADTQYF.

This clone was recorded once. V usage is TRBV5-1 and J usage is TRBJ2-4; D perhaps matches TRBD2 (5 bases). This CDR3 comprises 13 residues. CDR1 and CDR2 (germline): SGHRS, YFSETQ. Deletions cut 0 bases from V and 9 bases from J, with 10 bases between. As DNA, the CDR3 is TGCGCCAGCAGCTTGGATGGGAGTGGCATTCAGTACTTC. It specifies CASSLDGSGIQYF.

The DNA of the CDR3 is TGTGCCTGGGGGACAGGGGGTGGTCAGCCCCAGCATTTT. Translation: CAWGTGGGQPQHF. This chain uses TRBV30 with TRBJ1-5; TRBD1 matches at 11 bases. The trim removed 5 bases at V and 6 bases at J, leaving 3 bases unmatched. The germline V gene encodes CDR1 GTSNPN and CDR2 SVGIG (reference sequence). This CDR3 has 13 amino acids.

The chain has TRBV28 and TRBJ1-4; no clear D. The V end lost 2 bases, the J end lost 0 bases, and 7 bases lay between the germline ends. The germline CDR1 and CDR2 sequences are MDHEN and SYDVKM. The CDR3 contains 15 residues. The CDR3 DNA is TGTGCCAGCAGTTTACAGACAACAACTAATGAAAAACTGTTTTTT. This codes for CASSLQTTTNEKLFF.